These 2 T cell receptor beta chains were sequenced from one sample in a study of blood T cell repertoires in COVID-19. Repertoires were generated with immunoSEQ multiplex PCR, while TCRdb's copy carries only in-frame clones and drops some. The sample has 200,000 to 250,000 clones, around 87% seen once. The sample was peripheral blood. The receptor set was obtained from a woman between 65 and 79 years old with active or convalescent COVID-19.

This chain joins TRBV5-6 and TRBJ1-1, with D tentatively TRBD1 (5 bases). This CDR3 spans 13 amino acids. Germline V gene sequence: CDR1 SGHDT, CDR2 YYEEEE. Trimming removed 5 bases at V and 4 bases at J, with 12 bases between. The CDR3 protein is CASSSVGGTEAFF. The CDR3 nucleotides read TGTGCCAGCAGTTCAGTCGGGGGCACTGAAGCTTTCTTT.

This sequence joins TRBV11-3 and TRBJ2-3; TRBD2 matches 10 bases. The CDR3 contains 18 residues. The V segment lost 0 bases and the J segment 3 bases; nucleotides outside the gene matches: 9. Per the germline V gene, CDR1 is SGHNT and CDR2 is YENEEA. CDR3 in DNA: TGTGCCAGCAGCTTAGACAGCGGGGGGGTATTGGGGACAGATACGCAGTATTTT. This translates into CASSLDSGGVLGTDTQYF.